This T cell receptor (beta chain) is drawn from a study of shared clonotypes between healthy human individuals (dated by TCRdb to 2020 to 2021). About the investigation overall: A couple of women and a few men aged 18 to 49 years were included in the cohort. Between about 0.9 and 9 billion PBMCs per donor were obtained by leukapheresis. To increase sequencing depth and limit assay-specific biases, TCR repertoire library preparation and sequencing were carried out by different laboratories using diverse techniques. Per donor, three plates each were used for CD4 naive and CD4 memory, two for CD8 naive, and one for CD8 memory. To estimate repertoire size and how much clonotype sharing occurs between individuals, the study deeply sequenced the blood TCR repertoires of five healthy adults.

A remark on this clone: What this receptor recognizes is not known. No base-level quality is on record; no much larger clone is a single base apart.

Healthy HIV-negative adults with no recently reported acute infections or vaccinations were included as donors. Every donor was a Caucasian adult living in Nashville, Tennessee, USA. CD4+ T cells were enriched through magnetic negative selection, after which naive cells were positively selected on CD45RA and the remaining negative fraction served as the memory subset. Blood was collected by leukapheresis, and PBMCs were isolated by Ficoll-Histopaque density gradient centrifugation and then cryopreserved in liquid nitrogen vapor phase. Analytical flow cytometry was used to check the purity and quantity of every magnetically sorted T cell population. Genomic DNA was isolated from each sorted fraction and quantified by UV absorbance on a Nanodrop 2000c. Paper-wide results and their limitations: Only blood was sampled, and tissue TCR repertoires likely differ from those in blood. Higher generation probabilities were observed for clonotypes shared by all four sorted-subset donors than for non-shared clonotypes. Estimated clonotype richness was generally larger for naive than for memory subsets. Incomplete sequencing was indicated by rarefaction of sorted-subset datasets, despite the large sequencing depth. Pairwise subsampling indicated that sequencing depth was expected to affect the degree of clonotype sharing among donors. The genetic and exposure-history diversity represented was limited by the small number of donors. When several donors were compared, the shared fraction of clonotypes was roughly 4.8% for naive CD4, approximately 3.3% for naive CD8, 2% to 2.5% for memory CD4, and 0.3% to 0.5% for memory CD8.

Using the deep immunoSEQ assay, multiplex PCR amplified TCR CDR3 regions from genomic DNA. For each cell subset, the extracted genomic DNA was distributed evenly across all wells of several immunoSEQ 96-well plates, and each plate served as one replicate. Each replicate PCR for sorted subsets received approximately 220 ng genomic DNA, equal to about 30,000 T cell genomes. The purified libraries were quantified using a Qubit 3.0 fluorometer, sized with a Bioanalyzer 2100, and then quantified again using the KAPA Library Quantification kit. Every immunoSEQ 96-well plate was sequenced on a dedicated single-read 150-cycle Illumina NextSeq 550 flow cell. The paper's processing steps were these. Because the immunoSEQ output held only junctional sequences and lacked quality scores, the filtering could not match the filtering applied to full-length reads. To assign V/J genes and CDR3, sequences were annotated against IMGT germline references using PyIR, a Python wrapper for IgBLAST v1.9. Reads were filtered out if the reads had weak V/J assignments (E-value above 1e-6), no CDR3, stop codons, out-of-frame junctions, or ambiguous translated residues. V3J clonotypes were defined as sequences sharing the same inferred V gene, J gene, and CDR3 amino acid sequence. Percentage overlap between repertoires was computed as shared unique clonotypes divided by the size of the smaller repertoire. Repertoire richness was assessed with RTK rarefaction, the Chao1 estimator, and Recon v2.1 estimates of unobserved clonotypes. Generation probabilities were computed with OLGA for all TCRbeta clonotypes obtained by the gDNA method from four donors. The immuneACCESS repertoire file appears here via TCRdb, limited to in-frame rearrangements. These files lack a portion of the clones; in checked studies, under half of the deficit traces to unresolved V genes, and the cause of the others is not known. The V and J calls and clone size were taken over from that table, and D and trimming were inferred from the DNA. The sample table holds some 2.4 million clones, of which 93% were seen once. The ten top clones hold roughly 0.39% of the sample.

The sequence was collected from a man aged 18 to 30 in good health. Some clones in this sample may be carry-over from other donors' samples. Sequenced: naive CD4+ T cells from PBMCs. The intended sense of this specimen's cell subset or site label: CD45RA+ positively selected.

Here is the DNA: TGTGCCAGCAGTCCAGGAAGGGAGACCCAGTACTTC. The translation is CASSPGRETQYF. The chain is made from TRBV2 and TRBJ2-5, with no reliable assignment of the D segment. Its CDR3 holds 12 amino acids, cysteine through phenylalanine. The entry retains the CDR3 DNA only, 36 bases that are in frame from base 1. The V and J ends are trimmed by 5 bases and 5 bases, leaving 9 bases between them. The germline V gene provides CDR1 SNHLY and CDR2 FYNNEI. Where the CDR3 stops, the reference TRBV2 and TRBJ2-5 genes take over; the full variable domain is EPEVTQTPSHQVTQMGQEVILRCVPISNHLYFYWYRQILGQKVEFLVSFYNNEISEKSEIFDDQFSVERPDGSNFTLKIRSTKLEDSAMYFCASSPGRETQYFGPGTRLLVL.